This TCR beta chain originates from a study of beta chain features in type 1 diabetes. General study findings and limits: The study found that naive, central memory and Treg TCRB repertoires appeared more similar in patients than in healthy donors. For type 1 diabetes patients, VDJ junctions showed fewer insertions and more deletions.

Every isolated RNA sample was fully reverse transcribed, so sequencing captured expressed TCRB transcripts. Assay: immunoSEQ multiplex PCR; the TCRdb copy retains only in-frame clones and omits some. The sample records about 16,000 clones, 55% being singletons. CDR1 SQVTM and CDR2 ANQGSEA come from the germline V gene. The CDR3 has 13 residues. V was cut by 6 bases and J by 1 base, with 10 bases left in between. This clone was observed a few times. Its antigen is currently unknown. The sequenced sample was stem cell memory CD4+ T cells from blood. This receptor was identified in a woman aged 18-35 years in good health. This chain connects TRBV29-1 to TRBJ2-1; a possible D gene is TRBD2 (5 bases). Written as DNA, the CDR3 is TGCAGCGTCGGACTCGTTTCCTACAATGAGCAGTTCTTC. As protein: CSVGLVSYNEQFF.